This record covers a single TCR beta chain. This sample is drawn from a study of blood T cell repertoires in COVID-19. Profiled with immunoSEQ multiplex PCR; TCRdb holds only in-frame clones, not every one. The table shows 250,000 to 300,000 clones, with approximately 91% occurring only once. The CDR3 loop spans 15 amino acids. Germline assignment: CDR1 SGHKS and CDR2 YYEKEE (reference sequence). J was trimmed by 4 bases and V by 3 bases; bases with no gene match: 4. The chain is built from TRBV5-5 and TRBJ1-5; 10 nucleotides align to TRBD1. The sample taken for sequencing was PBMCs or T cells enriched from blood (not recorded which). The sequence derives from a woman in her forties who had recovered from COVID-19. CDR3 sequence reads: CASSWGQGINQPQHF. The CDR3 nucleotides read TGTGCCAGCAGCTGGGGACAGGGGATAAATCAGCCCCAGCATTTT.